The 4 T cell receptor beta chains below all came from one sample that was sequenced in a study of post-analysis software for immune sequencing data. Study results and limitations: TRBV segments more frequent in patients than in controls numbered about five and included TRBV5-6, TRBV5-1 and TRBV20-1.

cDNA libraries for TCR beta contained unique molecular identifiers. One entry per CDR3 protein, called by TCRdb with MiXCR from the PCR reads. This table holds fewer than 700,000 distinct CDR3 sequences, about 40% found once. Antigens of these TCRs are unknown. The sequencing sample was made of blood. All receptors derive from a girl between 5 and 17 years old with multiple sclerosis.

The CDR3 reads CASRPSGRSGTGELFF. DNA for the CDR3: TGTGCCAGCAGGCCTAGCGGGAGATCAGGCACCGGGGAGCTGTTTTTT. This chain links TRBV12-3 or TRBV12-4 with TRBJ2-2, with 10 bases that match TRBD2. The length of the CDR3 is 16 residues. The V and J ends lost 6 bases and 4 bases, in that order; junction bases with no gene match: 8.

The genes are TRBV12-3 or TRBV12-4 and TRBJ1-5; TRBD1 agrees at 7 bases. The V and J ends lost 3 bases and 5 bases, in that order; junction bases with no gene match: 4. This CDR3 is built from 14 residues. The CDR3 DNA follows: TGTGCCAGCAGTTTTCGAACAGGGGATCAGCCCCAGCATTTT. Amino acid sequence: CASSFRTGDQPQHF.

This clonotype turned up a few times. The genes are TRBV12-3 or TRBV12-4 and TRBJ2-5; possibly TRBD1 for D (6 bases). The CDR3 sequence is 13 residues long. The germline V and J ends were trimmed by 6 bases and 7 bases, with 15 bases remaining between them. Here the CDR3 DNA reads TGTGCCAGCAGGCCTGACAGGTCGGTGACCCAGTACTTC. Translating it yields CASRPDRSVTQYF.

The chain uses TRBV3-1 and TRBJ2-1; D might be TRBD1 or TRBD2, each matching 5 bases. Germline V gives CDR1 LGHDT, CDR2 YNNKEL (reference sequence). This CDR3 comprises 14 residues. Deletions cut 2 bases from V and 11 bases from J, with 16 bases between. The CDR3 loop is CASSQPPGDHQQFF. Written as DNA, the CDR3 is TGTGCCAGCAGCCAACCCCCCGGGGACCACCAGCAGTTCTTC.